This TCR beta chain originates from a study of cytomegalovirus exposure and HLA in healthy donors. Study at large: Around 180 million T cells yielded approximately 110 million unique TCR beta sequences in earlier analysis.

Germline CDR1 reads SNHLY; CDR2 reads FYNNEI. J lost 6 bases, V lost 6 bases, and 2 bases had no gene match. This CDR3 comprises 12 residues. Whole-study findings and limits: Reports showed the classifier diagnosing cytomegalovirus status with high specificity and sensitivity. The study designated 150 or so TCR beta chains cytomegalovirus-associated.

The study sampled nominally healthy donors, though unrecorded immune exposures were likely. PCR amplification relied on 60 Vbeta primers (plus 13 Jbeta primers). The data were produced by immunoSEQ multiplex PCR, yet TCRdb's version contains in-frame clones alone and is incomplete. The sample holds some 110,000 clones, roughly two thirds seen once. As for this clone: What it binds is not known.

Sequencing was done on a sample of PBMCs. The J gene is TRBJ1-1, the V gene TRBV2; 9 bases are shared with TRBD1. The TCR sequence derives from a woman younger than 45 in good health and CMV-seronegative. This CDR3 reads CASRDRGPEAFF. In nucleotides, the CDR3 is TGTGCCAGCAGGGACAGGGGCCCTGAAGCTTTCTTT.